The 10 T cell receptor beta chains below all came from one sample that was sequenced in a study of tumor and adjacent non-tumor tissue in lung cancer. A modified ARM-PCR protocol with three rounds of nested PCR amplified TCRbeta. MiXCR, applied by TCRdb to the multiplex PCR reads, yields one record per CDR3 protein. The sample yields around 200,000 distinct CDR3 sequences, 71% seen once. This sample's RNA came from whole unsorted tissue. The source material was lung tumor tissue. Receptors originate from a man between 60 and 70 years old with non-small cell lung cancer.

Remarks on this clonotype: The junction does not match germline at one end; this may be a read error. The V call is TRBV12-3 or TRBV12-4, the J call TRBJ2-1, with a possible D match to TRBD1 (6 bases). The CDR3 is made up of 17 amino acids. Here the CDR3 DNA reads TGTGCCAGCAGTATTCTGCAGGGGCCTATAGGTGGCCGTGAGCGGTTCTTC. Translated: CASSILQGPIGGRERFF.

Regarding this clonotype: The junction does not match germline at one end; this may be a read error. CDR3 DNA sequence: TGTGCCAGCAGTTCGCCGGGGAACACCGGGGAGCTGTATTTT. This encodes CASSSPGNTGELYF. The chain links TRBV28 to TRBJ2-2, with D maybe TRBD2 (5 bases). CDR1 and CDR2 (germline): MDHEN, SYDVKM. This CDR3 has 14 residues. Full variable domain (rest looked up from reference TRBV28 and TRBJ2-2): DVKVTQSSRYLVKRTGEKVFLECVQDMDHENMFWYRQDPGLGLRLIYFSYDVKMKEKGDIPEGYSVSREKKERFSLILESASTNQTSMYLCASSSPGNTGELYFGEGSRLTVL.

The chain combines TRBV10-2 with TRBJ1-2, with D possibly TRBD1 on 6 matching bases. From germline, CDR1 is WSHSY and CDR2 SAAADI. This CDR3 comprises 12 residues. With 5 bases removed from V and 4 bases from J, the gap between germline ends came to 8 bases. The CDR3 DNA sequence: TGCGCCAGCAGTCCAGGGGTCTATGGCTACACCTTC. Translating gives CASSPGVYGYTF.

Of note for this clonotype: It may be a read error: a sequence one base away is much more abundant. V gene TRBV4-3 combines with J gene TRBJ2-3, with D hard to call. This CDR3 has 13 amino acids. The germline V gene encodes CDR1 LGHNA and CDR2 YSLEER. Deletions cut 0 bases from V and 8 bases from J, with 9 bases between. This CDR3 is CASSQENAGTQYF. In DNA form, the CDR3 reads TGCGCCAGCAGCCAAGAGAATGCAGGTACGCAGTATTTT.

This clonotype appeared once. The chain recombines TRBV25-1 with TRBJ2-5; D may be TRBD1 (5 bases). V was trimmed by 5 bases and J by 4 bases, leaving 23 bases between them. The CDR3 consists of 17 residues. Germline CDR1 and CDR2: MGHDK and SYGVNS. The CDR3 loop reads CASSYGAAVWGRETQYF. CDR3 in DNA: TGTGCCAGCAGTTACGGTGCGGCCGTCTGGGGCCGAGAGACCCAGTACTTC.

CDR3 loop: CASRKQGEETQYF. The CDR3 DNA sequence: TGTGCCAGCAGGAAACAGGGTGAAGAGACCCAGTACTTC. V and J are TRBV6-1 and TRBJ2-5, with D possibly being TRBD1 (6 bases). CDR3 size: 13 residues. Germline CDR1 reads MNHNS; CDR2 reads SASEGT. The V and J ends lost 6 bases and 3 bases respectively, with 11 bases between them.

On this clonotype itself: The CDR3 does not end in the conserved phenylalanine or tryptophan, so this is likely a read error. The genes are TRBV29-1 and TRBJ2-5; D remains ambiguous. V was pared by 4 bases and J by 2 bases, with 14 bases between. Germline V lookup: CDR1 SQVTM, CDR2 ANQGSEA. This CDR3 has 14 residues. Here the CDR3 DNA reads TGCAGCGTTGGGGCCCCCCGAGGTCAAGAGACCCAGTACTTA. It translates to CSVGAPRGQETQYL.

On this clonotype: A junction boundary mismatches the germline segment, possibly from a read error. The rearrangement uses TRBV4-2 and TRBJ2-5; TRBD1 matches at 9 bases. Per the germline V gene, CDR1 is LGHNA and CDR2 is YNFKEQ. The CDR3 is made up of 15 amino acids. CDR3 nucleotide sequence: TGTGCCAGCAGCCAGGAGACAGGGGGTTTCGAGACCCAAAACTTC. Amino acids: CASSQETGGFETQNF.

The rearrangement links TRBV12-3 or TRBV12-4 to TRBJ2-1; 10 bases map to TRBD2. CDR3 length: 14 residues. After removal of 7 bases from V and 9 bases from J, the junction contained 9 bases not matched to a gene. The CDR3 DNA sequence: TGTGCCAGCACCAGGACTAGCGGCGTGGGTGAGCAGTTCTTC. Translated: CASTRTSGVGEQFF.

This clonotype was seen only a few times. The chain couples TRBV20-1 to TRBJ2-7, with TRBD1 as a possible D gene (5 bases). The CDR3 is 14 residues long. V was shortened by 0 bases and J by 1 base, with 10 bases between the two germline ends. Germline-derived CDR1 and CDR2 are DFQATT and SNEGSKA (reference sequence). The CDR3 is CSARDLGESYEQYF. The DNA for the CDR3 is TGCAGTGCTAGAGATCTAGGGGAATCCTACGAGCAGTACTTC.